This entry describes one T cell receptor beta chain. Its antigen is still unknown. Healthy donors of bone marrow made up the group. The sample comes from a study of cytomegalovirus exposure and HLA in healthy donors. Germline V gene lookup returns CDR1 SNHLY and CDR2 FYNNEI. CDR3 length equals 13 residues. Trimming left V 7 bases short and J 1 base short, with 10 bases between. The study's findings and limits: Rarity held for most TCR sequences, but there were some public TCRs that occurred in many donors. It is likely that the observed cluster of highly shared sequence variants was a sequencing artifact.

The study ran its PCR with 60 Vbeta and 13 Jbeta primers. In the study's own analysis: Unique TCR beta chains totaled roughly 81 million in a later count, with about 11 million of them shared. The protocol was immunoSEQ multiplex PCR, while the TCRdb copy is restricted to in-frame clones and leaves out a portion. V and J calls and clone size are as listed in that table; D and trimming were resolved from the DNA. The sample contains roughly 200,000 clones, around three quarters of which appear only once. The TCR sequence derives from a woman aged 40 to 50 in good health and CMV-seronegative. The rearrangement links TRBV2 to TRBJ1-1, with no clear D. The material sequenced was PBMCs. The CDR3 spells CASISSQNTEAFF. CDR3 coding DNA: TGTGCCAGCATTAGCTCCCAGAACACTGAAGCTTTCTTT.